One and the same sample provided the 25 T cell receptor beta chains below, sequenced in a study of blood T cells in healthy people across ages. Combining a sample-barcoded 5' primer with a J-beta primer mix, a second PCR ran for roughly 7 to 12 cycles. From the 5' RACE reads, TCRdb called clonotypes with MiXCR, one entry per CDR3 protein. The table records hundreds of thousands of distinct CDR3 sequences, roughly two fifths of them present only once. Sequenced input: blood. The receptors here all came from an elderly man in good health.

This clonotype showed up many times. The chain links TRBV7-9 to TRBJ2-3; D not resolved. The CDR3 runs 14 residues. Trimming stripped 3 bases from V and 1 base from J, with 8 bases between. Germline V CDR1 and CDR2: SEHNR, FQNEAQ (reference sequence). CDR3: CASSFDQGTDTQYF. DNA for the CDR3: TGTGCCAGCAGCTTCGACCAGGGCACAGATACGCAGTATTTT.

This clonotype was detected only a few times. This chain joins TRBV5-1 and TRBJ2-5; 9 positions match TRBD1. Germline V CDR1 and CDR2: SGHRS, YFSETQ. The CDR3 spans 15 residues. The J segment lost 11 bases and the V segment lost 4 bases, leaving 15 bases of the junction unmatched. DNA for the CDR3: TGCGCCAGCAGCCTCCTGAGGGGACAGGGTCGTGAGCAGTACTTC. This encodes CASSLLRGQGREQYF.

There are many counts of this clonotype. The chain uses TRBV2 and TRBJ1-1, with a tentative D call TRBD1 (6 bases). Germline V lookup: CDR1 SNHLY, CDR2 FYNNEI. The V gene lost 6 bases and the J gene lost 3 bases, with 11 bases spanning the gap. The CDR3 runs to 13 residues. DNA for the CDR3: TGTGCCAGCAGGAATGGACAGTACACTGAAGCTTTCTTT. It translates to CASRNGQYTEAFF.

This clonotype appeared once. This rearrangement joins TRBV27 to TRBJ2-7; possible D gene TRBD2, 5 bases. Trimming cost V 7 bases and J 7 bases, with 17 bases left between them. This CDR3 region has 13 residues. Germline CDR1 MNHEY, CDR2 SMNVEV (reference sequence). The CDR3 protein is CASNTPNRDEQYF. The CDR3 coding sequence is TGTGCCAGCAATACCCCGAATCGGGATGAGCAGTACTTC.

The CDR3 nucleotides are TGTGCCAGCAGCTGGGGACAGGGACAAAATACGCAGTATTTT. It translates to CASSWGQGQNTQYF. The chain links TRBV7-2 to TRBJ2-3; 9 bases agree with TRBD1. This CDR3 has 14 residues. V trimming: 4 bases; J trimming: 7 bases; junction bases outside the gene matches: 6. Per germline, CDR1 SGHTA and CDR2 FQGNSA.

This clonotype has more than one count but fewer than ten. This chain uses TRBV2 with TRBJ2-7; D not certain. The CDR3 covers 14 residues. The germline V gene encodes CDR1 SNHLY and CDR2 FYNNEI. Trimming took 7 bases from V and 5 from J, leaving 18 bases between them. The CDR3 region has the DNA TGTGCCAGCACCAGAATAAGGTTAGCCCACGAGCAGTACTTC. It codes for CASTRIRLAHEQYF. Using reference TRBV2 and TRBJ2-7 for the parts outside the CDR3, the full variable domain is EPEVTQTPSHQVTQMGQEVILRCVPISNHLYFYWYRQILGQKVEFLVSFYNNEISEKSEIFDDQFSVERPDGSNFTLKIRSTKLEDSAMYFCASTRIRLAHEQYFGPGTRLTVT.

This clonotype has only a few counts. The V and J genes are TRBV6-6 and TRBJ2-1; TRBD2 agrees at 9 bases. The CDR3 totals 16 residues. V was pared by 7 bases and J by 3 bases, with 10 bases of the junction left unmatched. The germline CDR1 and CDR2 sequences are MNHNY and SVGAGI (reference sequence). CDR3 DNA sequence: TGTGCCAGCACCTATGTTATTAGCGGGAGCTACAATGAGCAGTTCTTC. It translates to CASTYVISGSYNEQFF.

At least ten counts were recorded for this clonotype. This may be a read error: a much more frequent sequence differs by one nucleotide. This chain joins TRBV24-1 and TRBJ2-5; 7 nucleotides align to TRBD2. Trimming removed 3 bases from V and 3 bases from J; junction bases left unmatched: 9. The germline V gene encodes CDR1 KGHDR and CDR2 SFDVKD. CDR3 size: 16 residues. CDR3 DNA sequence: TGTGCCACCAGTGATGGGGGACGAGCGGGGAAAGAGACCCAGTACTTC. This sequence encodes CATSDGGRAGKETQYF.

The chain couples TRBV20-1 to TRBJ2-3, with 11 bases identical to TRBD2. The CDR3 length is 18 residues. CDR1 and CDR2 from the germline V gene are DFQATT and SNEGSKA (reference sequence). The CDR3 DNA reads as TGCAGAGGTGGAGGAGGGGATACTAGCGGGAGAAGCACAGATACGCAGTATTTT. Its translation: CRGGGGDTSGRSTDTQYF.

The chain couples TRBV29-1 to TRBJ2-2; 9 nucleotides line up with TRBD1. J gave up 4 bases and V 3 bases, and 6 bases lay outside the gene matches. The CDR3 length is 15 residues. Germline-derived CDR1 and CDR2 are SQVTM and ANQGSEA. CDR3 residues: CSVERTGDSTGELFF. The CDR3 DNA sequence: TGCAGCGTTGAGCGGACAGGGGATAGCACCGGGGAGCTGTTTTTT.

V and J are TRBV6-2 or TRBV6-3 and TRBJ1-1, with no clear D. The CDR3 is made up of 13 amino acids. Trimming took 7 bases from V and 1 from J, leaving 10 bases between them. Germline values: CDR1 MNHEY, CDR2 SVGEGT. The CDR3 region has the DNA TGTGCCAGCACCGAGGAGGGGAACACTGAAGCTTTCTTT. It is translated as CASTEEGNTEAFF.

V and J are TRBV4-2 and TRBJ2-5; 9 bases match TRBD1. The V gene end was trimmed by 0 bases and the J gene end by 5 bases; junction bases not matched to a gene: 10. The CDR3 length is 17 residues. Looked up from germline, CDR1 is LGHNA and CDR2 is YNFKEQ. CDR3 loop: CASSQETGTGQLETQYF. The CDR3 DNA is TGTGCCAGCAGCCAAGAGACGGGGACAGGGCAATTGGAGACCCAGTACTTC.

The chain is built from TRBV29-1 and TRBJ2-3; D perhaps matches TRBD1 (6 bases). Trimming left V 1 base short and J 1 base short, with 15 bases between. Germline V CDR1 and CDR2: SQVTM, ANQGSEA. This CDR3 has 16 residues. The CDR3 protein is CSVEADWGLGTDTQYF. For the CDR3, the DNA is TGCAGCGTTGAAGCTGATTGGGGGCTGGGCACAGATACGCAGTATTTT.

This clonotype occurred many times. This sequence joins TRBV28 and TRBJ2-4; 8 bases agree with TRBD2. The junction had 10 bases not matched to a gene; V was cut back by 6 bases and J by 6 bases. Looked up from germline, CDR1 is MDHEN and CDR2 is SYDVKM. This CDR3 comprises 15 residues. This chain's CDR3 is CASRPLSGSLNIQYF. CDR3 nucleotides: TGTGCCAGCAGACCTCTGAGCGGGAGTTTAAACATTCAGTACTTC.

The gene calls are TRBV10-2 and TRBJ2-4; D remains ambiguous. The germline V and J ends were trimmed by 2 bases and 0 bases, with 14 bases remaining between them. CDR1 is WSHSY, CDR2 SAAADI, per germline. The CDR3 runs to 17 residues. The chain's CDR3 is CASSEALRSLAKNIQYF. CDR3 coding DNA: TGCGCCAGCAGTGAGGCTCTACGATCGCTAGCCAAAAACATTCAGTACTTC.

The J gene is TRBJ2-5, the V gene TRBV7-2; D possibly corresponds to TRBD2 (6 bases). CDR1 SGHTA and CDR2 FQGNSA come from the germline V gene. Trimming cost V 4 bases and J 5 bases, with 14 bases left between them. The length of the CDR3 is 14 residues. The CDR3 DNA reads as TGTGCCAGCAGCTACGGCTCGGGAGTGGAGACCCAGTACTTC. Translation gives CASSYGSGVETQYF.

This clonotype came up a few times. CDR3 coding DNA: TGTGCCAGCAGCTTAGAGGGAGGGTATGAGCAGTTCTTC. It codes for CASSLEGGYEQFF. This sequence joins TRBV7-2 and TRBJ2-1; 7 positions match TRBD2. The CDR3 loop spans 13 amino acids. Trimming cost V 1 base and J 8 bases; bases outside gene matches: 2. Per the germline V gene, CDR1 is SGHTA and CDR2 is FQGNSA. Complete variable domain (other parts from reference TRBV7-2 and TRBJ2-1): GAGVSQSPSNKVTEKGKDVELRCDPISGHTALYWYRQSLGQGLEFLIYFQGNSAPDKSGLPSDRFSAERTGGSVSTLTIQRTQQEDSAVYLCASSLEGGYEQFFGPGTRLTVL.

About this clonotype itself: At one end the junction does not follow the germline gene, possibly because of a read error. As DNA, the CDR3 is TGTGCCAGCGGTTACGGGTATAGCAATCAGCCCCAGCATTTT. Translating it yields CASGYGYSNQPQHF. The J gene is TRBJ1-5, the V gene TRBV6-2 or TRBV6-3; D is unclear. Germline values: CDR1 MNHEY, CDR2 SVGEGT. The CDR3 runs to 14 residues.

The chain couples TRBV4-3 to TRBJ1-1, with 11 bases fitting TRBD1. The germline V gene has CDR1 LGHNA and CDR2 YSLEER. Losses at the gene ends were 2 bases for V and 0 bases for J; bases not matched to a gene: 5. This CDR3 contains 17 residues. Written as DNA, the CDR3 is TGCGCCAGCAGCCAATGGGACAGGGGGACCATGAACACTGAAGCTTTCTTT. Encoded protein: CASSQWDRGTMNTEAFF.

This clonotype was counted only a few times. The V gene is TRBV3-1, the J gene TRBJ2-5; 14 bases are a match to TRBD2. J was trimmed by 5 bases and V by 0 bases; bases with no gene match: 11. This CDR3 comprises 19 residues. The germline V gene encodes CDR1 LGHDT and CDR2 YNNKEL (reference sequence). Here the CDR3 DNA reads TGTGCCAGCAGCCAAGATACCCGGACTAGCGGGGGGCCCACGGAGACCCAGTACTTC. It yields the protein CASSQDTRTSGGPTETQYF.

V gene TRBV24-1 combines with J gene TRBJ2-1; D is perhaps TRBD2 (6 bases). The V and J ends lost 4 bases and 9 bases respectively, with 21 bases between them. The CDR3 has 16 residues. Germline V lookup: CDR1 KGHDR, CDR2 SFDVKD. For the CDR3, the DNA is TGTGCCACCAGTGACCCACTAGCTGCTGCCGGGGGTGAGCAGTTCTTC. Translation: CATSDPLAAAGGEQFF.

This clonotype was seen more than once but under ten times. J is TRBJ2-1 and V is TRBV4-3; 13 bases are a match to TRBD2. Trimming removed 0 bases from V and 4 bases from J; junction bases left unmatched: 9. The germline V gene encodes CDR1 LGHNA and CDR2 YSLEER. The CDR3 spans 19 residues. CDR3 DNA: TGCGCCAGCAGCCAAGAACTAGCGGGGGGGCCTATTTCTTACAATGAGCAGTTCTTC. Translating it yields CASSQELAGGPISYNEQFF.

V and J are TRBV7-2 and TRBJ2-1; D unclear. This CDR3 has 18 amino acids. In germline, CDR1 is SGHTA, CDR2 FQGNSA. Trimming took off 2 bases at V and 0 bases at J, with 17 bases between the two ends. The chain's CDR3 is CASSLRSPGYNSYNEQFF. CDR3 nucleotide sequence: TGTGCCAGCAGCTTAAGGTCTCCAGGATATAACTCCTACAATGAGCAGTTCTTC.

V gene TRBV6-2 or TRBV6-3 combines with J gene TRBJ2-1; 13 bases line up with TRBD2. CDR3 length: 15 residues. Trimming at V came to 7 bases and at J to 7 bases, leaving 7 bases not matched to a gene. In germline, CDR1 is MNHEY, CDR2 SVGEGT. CDR3 sequence: CASTSTSGGWNEQFF. The CDR3 bases are TGTGCCAGCACCTCGACTAGCGGGGGGTGGAATGAGCAGTTCTTC.

This chain joins TRBV20-1 and TRBJ2-3; 11 bases are shared with TRBD1. The junction had 12 bases not matched to a gene; V was cut back by 6 bases and J by 1 base. The CDR3 covers 17 residues. Germline assignment: CDR1 DFQATT and CDR2 SNEGSKA (reference sequence). DNA of the CDR3: TGCAGTGCCCATGGACAGGGGGCAGGTATTGGCACAGATACGCAGTATTTT. It codes for CSAHGQGAGIGTDTQYF.